This entry lists 32 T cell receptor beta chains sequenced from one sample in a study of response to subunit inactivated influenza vaccine (dated by TCRdb to the late 2010s). The receptor library was made with RT-PCR. The reads were generated on an Illumina HiSeq 2500. The public sequencing data were trimmed at Q25 with fastp and processed into clonotypes with MiXCR by TCRdb, which kept only in-frame beta chains. Here each entry gathers all rows of one CDR3 protein and keeps the most common genes and DNA. Within this sample are 700,000 to 900,000 distinct CDR3 sequences, with 21% of them counted one time only. The top ten clonotypes cover roughly 10% of the sample. This material consisted of PBMCs from blood, taken approximately 5 days after vaccination. Every receptor here comes from a man aged 45-65 years who received an inactivated influenza vaccine. Donor details come from another sample of the same person, matched by shared clones.

The chain uses TRBV7-9 and TRBJ2-2; 10 bases are a match to TRBD2. The CDR3 consists of 15 residues. V lost 5 bases, J lost 4 bases, and 4 bases stayed unmatched. Germline values: CDR1 SEHNR, CDR2 FQNEAQ (reference sequence). Written as DNA, the CDR3 is TGTGCCAGCAGCAAGGGACTAGCGTTCACCGGGGAGCTGTTTTTT. It specifies CASSKGLAFTGELFF. Full variable domain (missing parts from reference TRBV7-9 and TRBJ2-2): DTGVSQNPRHKITKRGQNVTFRCDPISEHNRLYWYRQTLGQGPEFLTYFQNEAQLEKSRLLSDRFSAERPKGSFSTLEIQRTEQGDSAMYLCASSKGLAFTGELFFGEGSRLTVL.

The sample holds many counts of this clonotype. V gene TRBV12-3 or TRBV12-4 combines with J gene TRBJ2-5; D gene ambiguous. This CDR3 is built from 11 residues. Trimming shortened V by 6 bases and J by 5 bases, and 7 bases separated the two germline ends. For the CDR3, the DNA is TGTGCCAGCAGAGATTGGGAGACCCAGTACTTC. As protein: CASRDWETQYF.

In its sample, this clonotype was seen a few times. The chain carries TRBV10-3 and TRBJ1-6, with D perhaps TRBD1 (6 bases). CDR1 is ENHRY and CDR2 is SYGVKD in the germline V gene. CDR3 size: 11 residues. Trimming cost V 11 bases and J 14 bases, with 16 bases left between them. The CDR3 nucleotides read TGTGCCGCAAGGACAGATCTTACCCTCCACTTT. Translated, it gives CAARTDLTLHF.

This chain joins TRBV10-3 and TRBJ1-2; 11 bases align to TRBD1. V was pared by 3 bases and J by 7 bases, with 13 bases of the junction left unmatched. Looked up from germline, CDR1 is ENHRY and CDR2 is SYGVKD. The CDR3 is made up of 17 amino acids. The CDR3 spells CAISDPLKGQGAGGYTF. The CDR3 region has the DNA TGTGCCATCAGTGACCCGTTAAAAGGACAGGGGGCAGGTGGCTACACCTTC.

This clonotype was observed many times. This sequence joins TRBV20-1 and TRBJ1-6; tentative D call: TRBD1 (5 bases). Between the trimmed V and J ends, which lost 0 bases and 0 bases, there was a span of 12 bases. Germline V gives CDR1 DFQATT, CDR2 SNEGSKA (reference sequence). The CDR3 sequence is 17 residues long. The CDR3 DNA follows: TGCAGTGCTAGAGAAGGGACGGGTAGCTCCTATAATTCACCCCTCCACTTT. Protein: CSAREGTGSSYNSPLHF.

Only a few counts were recorded for this clonotype. The rearrangement joins TRBV20-1 to TRBJ2-5, with D possibly TRBD1 on 6 matching bases. CDR1 is DFQATT and CDR2 is SNEGSKA in the germline V gene (reference sequence). The CDR3 spans 14 residues. V dropped 6 bases and J dropped 2 bases, with 16 bases sitting between them. The CDR3 bases are TGCAGTGCCACCCCGACAGGAGGTCAAGAGACCCAGTACTTC. It specifies CSATPTGGQETQYF.

The J gene is TRBJ1-5, the V gene TRBV20-1; TRBD1 agrees at 7 bases. Germline trimming cut 5 bases from V and 4 bases from J; bases unmatched to any gene: 5. CDR3 size: 13 residues. Germline CDR1 is DFQATT and CDR2 is SNEGSKA (reference sequence). The CDR3 is CSAGNRGNQPQHF. DNA for the CDR3: TGCAGTGCTGGAAACAGGGGAAATCAGCCCCAGCATTTT.

This rearrangement joins TRBV10-3 to TRBJ2-7; 7 bases are a match to TRBD1. The CDR3 length is 13 residues. V trimming: 4 bases; J trimming: 6 bases; junction bases outside the gene matches: 6. Germline lookup yields CDR1 ENHRY and CDR2 SYGVKD. CDR3 nucleotides: TGTGCCATCAGTGTCGACAGGGTTGGCGAGCAGTACTTC. It yields the protein CAISVDRVGEQYF.

This clonotype was recorded many times. V usage is TRBV4-2 and J usage is TRBJ2-6; a weak D match, TRBD1 (6 bases). V lost 2 bases and J lost 4, with 12 bases in between. The germline gives CDR1 LGHNA, CDR2 YNFKEQ. This CDR3 is built from 16 residues. This CDR3 is CASSQKTGSGANVLTF. CDR3 coding DNA: TGTGCCAGCAGCCAAAAGACAGGTTCCGGGGCCAACGTCCTGACTTTC.

In this sample, this clonotype turned up a few times. The gene calls are TRBV20-1 and TRBJ2-1, with TRBD2 matching over 9 bases. Germline CDR1 is DFQATT and CDR2 is SNEGSKA (reference sequence). This CDR3 is built from 15 residues. J gave up 1 base and V 7 bases, and 8 bases lay outside the gene matches. The CDR3 DNA sequence: TGCAGTGGGATCCCGGCGGGAGGGTCCTACAATGAGCAGTTCTTC. This sequence encodes CSGIPAGGSYNEQFF.

The gene calls are TRBV4-3 and TRBJ2-6; 9 nucleotides line up with TRBD1. V dropped 5 bases and J dropped 2; count of bases not matched to a gene: 7. This CDR3 has 17 residues. Germline loops: CDR1 LGHNA, CDR2 YSLEER. DNA for the CDR3: TGCGCCAGCAGCGGCGGGACAGGGTTACCTGGGGCCAACGTCCTGACTTTC. Protein product: CASSGGTGLPGANVLTF.

The chain uses TRBV29-1 and TRBJ2-7, with D tentatively TRBD1 (5 bases). This CDR3 has 12 amino acids. Germline V gives CDR1 SQVTM, CDR2 ANQGSEA. With 5 bases removed from V and 0 bases from J, the gap between germline ends came to 8 bases. CDR3 bases: TGCAGCGTTCAGGGAAGCTCCTACGAGCAGTACTTC. Protein sequence: CSVQGSSYEQYF.

The genes are TRBV7-2 and TRBJ2-1; the match to TRBD2 covers 7 bases. This CDR3 contains 15 residues. Unmatched junction bases numbered 10, after V lost 6 bases and J lost 5 bases. Germline V gene lookup returns CDR1 SGHTA and CDR2 FQGNSA. In nucleotides, the CDR3 is TGTGCCAGCAGTACCGCGGGGGTAGCCCACAATGAGCAGTTCTTC. It encodes CASSTAGVAHNEQFF.

The chain is built from TRBV20-1 and TRBJ2-3, with TRBD1 identical over 8 bases. CDR3 size: 15 residues. The V and J ends lost 2 bases and 5 bases, in that order; junction bases with no gene match: 9. The germline V gene encodes CDR1 DFQATT and CDR2 SNEGSKA (reference sequence). The CDR3 bases are TGCAGTGCTAGAACCCTGGACAGGGCTGAAGATACGCAGTATTTT. Protein sequence: CSARTLDRAEDTQYF.

There are a few counts of this clonotype. The V call is TRBV6-2 or TRBV6-3, the J call TRBJ2-2; no definite D call. V gave up 6 bases and J gave up 4 bases, with 9 bases separating them. The CDR3 is 13 amino acids. Germline CDR1 reads MNHEY; CDR2 reads SVGEGT. CDR3 in amino acids: CASRLKGTGELFF. The CDR3 coding sequence is TGTGCCAGCAGGTTGAAGGGCACCGGGGAGCTGTTTTTT.

This chain connects TRBV4-2 to TRBJ1-1; D unresolved. The length of the CDR3 is 13 residues. In germline, CDR1 is LGHNA, CDR2 YNFKEQ. V was pared by 1 base and J by 1 base, with 4 bases between. The DNA for the CDR3 is TGTGCCAGCAGCCAAGCCTCGAACACTGAAGCTTTCTTT. This encodes CASSQASNTEAFF.

This clonotype was found a few times. The V gene is TRBV7-2, the J gene TRBJ2-5; a possible D gene is TRBD2 (6 bases). The CDR3 runs to 16 residues. Germline V gives CDR1 SGHTA, CDR2 FQGNSA. With 5 bases removed from V and 0 bases from J, the gap between germline ends came to 16 bases. CDR3 amino acids: CASSPLSGGYQETQYF. Here the CDR3 DNA reads TGTGCCAGCAGCCCACTTTCCGGGGGTTACCAAGAGACCCAGTACTTC.

V is TRBV7-8 and J is TRBJ2-1; 9 bases match TRBD2. The length of the CDR3 is 17 residues. V lost 5 bases and J lost 5; bases outside the gene matches: 13. The germline V gene has CDR1 SGHVS and CDR2 FQNEAQ. CDR3 bases: TGTGCCAGCAGCGCATGGACTAGCGATATTAATAACAATGAGCAGTTCTTC. This gives the protein CASSAWTSDINNNEQFF.

Only a few counts were recorded for this clonotype. This sequence joins TRBV12-3 or TRBV12-4 and TRBJ2-7; 7 bases agree with TRBD2. The V and J ends lost 4 bases and 6 bases, in that order; junction bases with no gene match: 12. This CDR3 has 15 residues. The CDR3: CASSSGAGPKGEQYF. The CDR3 region has the DNA TGTGCCAGCAGTTCAGGAGCGGGGCCAAAGGGCGAGCAGTACTTC.

There are a few counts of this clonotype. The V and J genes are TRBV4-3 and TRBJ2-3; 9 bases are shared with TRBD2. CDR1 LGHNA and CDR2 YSLEER come from the germline V gene. This CDR3 has 18 residues. Unmatched junction bases numbered 9, after V lost 1 base and J lost 1 base. CDR3 region: CASSQVPSSGSGTDTQYF. CDR3 nucleotides: TGCGCCAGCAGCCAAGTCCCCAGTAGCGGGAGCGGCACAGATACGCAGTATTTT.

This clonotype was counted between two and nine times. V is TRBV5-5 and J is TRBJ2-1; no firm D call. This CDR3 comprises 15 residues. Trimming cost V 4 bases and J 1 base, with 12 bases left between them. The germline V gene has CDR1 SGHKS and CDR2 YYEKEE (reference sequence). The CDR3 spells CASSATAGSYNEQFF. CDR3 in DNA: TGTGCCAGCAGCGCGACGGCCGGGTCCTACAATGAGCAGTTCTTC.

This rearrangement joins TRBV20-1 to TRBJ2-5; 11 bases are a match to TRBD1. Germline V lookup: CDR1 DFQATT, CDR2 SNEGSKA (reference sequence). This CDR3 contains 15 residues. V lost 3 bases, J lost 7 bases, and 10 bases stayed unmatched. This chain's CDR3 is CSARARDRGSGTQYF. For the CDR3, the DNA is TGCAGTGCTAGGGCCCGGGACAGGGGGTCTGGGACCCAGTACTTC.

At least ten counts were recorded for this clonotype. This chain connects TRBV7-8 to TRBJ2-3; 10 positions agree with TRBD2. The CDR3 consists of 16 residues. CDR1 and CDR2 from the germline V gene are SGHVS and FQNEAQ. V lost 2 bases, J lost 1 base, and 3 bases stayed unmatched. The CDR3 DNA follows: TGTGCCAGCAGCTTAACTAGCGGGATACGCACAGATACGCAGTATTTT. It translates to CASSLTSGIRTDTQYF. The full variable domain, in which reference TRBV7-8 and TRBJ2-3 provide the parts outside the CDR3, is GAGVSQSPRYKVAKRGQDVALRCDPISGHVSLFWYQQALGQGPEFLTYFQNEAQLDKSGLPSDRFFAERPEGSVSTLKIQRTQQEDSAVYLCASSLTSGIRTDTQYFGPGTRLTVL.

This clonotype was counted once. A single base separates this from a much larger clone, so it may be a read error. The rearrangement uses TRBV20-1 and TRBJ1-1; tentatively, D is TRBD1 (6 bases). This CDR3 region has 14 residues. CDR1 is DFQATT, CDR2 SNEGSKA, per germline (reference sequence). This CDR3 is CSAGDGGGGTEAFF. The CDR3 bases are TGCAGTGCTGGAGATGGGGGCGGTGGCACTGAAGCTTTCTTT.

V is TRBV6-1 and J is TRBJ2-6; 7 bases match TRBD1. The CDR3 is 16 residues long. J was trimmed by 0 bases and V by 6 bases; bases with no gene match: 5. Germline V gene lookup returns CDR1 MNHNS and CDR2 SASEGT. The CDR3 region is CASSLQGSSGANVLTF. Written as DNA, the CDR3 is TGTGCCAGCAGCCTACAGGGGAGCTCTGGGGCCAACGTCCTGACTTTC.

This clonotype was seen more than once but under ten times. The CDR3 loop reads CASSLESGGYLIGELFF. The CDR3 coding sequence is TGTGCCAGCAGCTTAGAAAGCGGGGGATATCTTATCGGGGAGCTGTTTTTT. The chain carries TRBV11-2 and TRBJ2-2; 8 nucleotides align to TRBD2. The germline gives CDR1 SGHAT, CDR2 FQNNGV. This CDR3 is built from 17 residues. V lost 0 bases to trimming and J lost 7 bases; unmatched junction nucleotides: 10.

This clonotype came up once. The genes are TRBV20-1 and TRBJ2-7; the match to TRBD1 covers 8 bases. The CDR3 length is 15 residues. V dropped 6 bases and J dropped 3; count of bases not matched to a gene: 13. The germline V gene has CDR1 DFQATT and CDR2 SNEGSKA (reference sequence). In nucleotides, the CDR3 is TGCAGTGCGGATACCGGGACAGGAAACTTCTACGAGCAGTACTTC. The encoded protein is CSADTGTGNFYEQYF.

This clonotype was seen a handful of times. Written as DNA, the CDR3 is TGTGCCAGCAGCTTAGTAAGGTCGGCAAGCGGGAAGGTGACCCAGTACTTC. This codes for CASSLVRSASGKVTQYF. The rearrangement joins TRBV7-8 to TRBJ2-5; 7 nucleotides match TRBD2. Losses at the gene ends were 1 base for V and 7 bases for J; bases not matched to a gene: 15. CDR3 size: 17 residues. Germline-derived CDR1 and CDR2 are SGHVS and FQNEAQ.

V and J are TRBV12-3 or TRBV12-4 and TRBJ1-1, with D unresolved. V was trimmed by 8 bases and J by 1 base, leaving 17 bases between them. The CDR3 contains 15 residues. CDR3 nucleotide sequence: TGTGCCAGCGAGAGGCAACCACGAAGGAACACTGAAGCTTTCTTT. Protein: CASERQPRRNTEAFF.

The chain combines TRBV7-8 with TRBJ1-2; 8 bases match TRBD1. Per the germline V gene, CDR1 is SGHVS and CDR2 is FQNEAQ. The CDR3 is made up of 17 amino acids. The ends lost 0 bases at V and 3 bases at J; junction bases unmatched: 9. CDR3 residues: CASSLARRGLNYYGYTF. Here the CDR3 DNA reads TGTGCCAGCAGCTTAGCTCGCAGGGGGCTTAATTACTATGGCTACACCTTC.

This clonotype was observed a few times. This chain joins TRBV20-1 and TRBJ1-4; D not resolved. V lost 5 bases, J lost 7 bases, and 8 bases lay in between. Germline assignment: CDR1 DFQATT and CDR2 SNEGSKA (reference sequence). The CDR3 spans 11 residues. CDR3 loop: CSAFFGEKLFF. As DNA, the CDR3 is TGCAGTGCTTTCTTTGGTGAAAAACTGTTTTTT.

The V gene is TRBV7-2, the J gene TRBJ2-1; D not resolved. The CDR3 is made up of 12 amino acids. Germline values: CDR1 SGHTA, CDR2 FQGNSA. V gave up 2 bases and J gave up 5 bases, with 4 bases separating them. The DNA of the CDR3 is TGTGCCAGCAGCTTAATGAACAATGAGCAGTTCTTC. Amino acid sequence: CASSLMNNEQFF.